Listed here are 19 T cell receptor beta chains from one sample, sequenced in a study of blood T cell repertoires in COVID-19. The assay was immunoSEQ multiplex PCR, and TCRdb's table has in-frame clones only and misses some. The top ten hold 7.5% to 9.5% of the sample, which has about 200,000 clones, approximately 78% seen once. Source material: peripheral blood. The source of these receptors is a woman of 80 years or more with COVID-19, enrolled during active disease.

The chain is built from TRBV6-5 and TRBJ1-1; 8 bases fit TRBD1. The CDR3 length is 14 residues. V lost 2 bases and J lost 6; bases outside the gene matches: 5. CDR1 is MNHEY, CDR2 SVGAGI, per germline. The CDR3 coding sequence is TGTGCCAGCAGTTACCGACAGGGGAGCGCTGAAGCTTTCTTT. As protein: CASSYRQGSAEAFF.

The rearrangement uses TRBV5-1 and TRBJ2-7, with 7 bases identical to TRBD2. V gave up 1 base and J gave up 0 bases; unmatched junction bases: 4. Looked up from germline, CDR1 is SGHRS and CDR2 is YFSETQ. CDR3 length equals 15 residues. The CDR3: CASSLTGGSSYEQYF. For the CDR3, the DNA is TGCGCCAGCAGCTTGACGGGCGGGAGCTCCTACGAGCAGTACTTC.

This chain links TRBV28 with TRBJ2-7, with 11 bases aligning to TRBD2. This CDR3 has 14 residues. Trimming at V came to 6 bases and at J to 4 bases, leaving 5 bases not matched to a gene. Germline CDR1 and CDR2: MDHEN and SYDVKM. CDR3 sequence: CASRLLAGVYEQYF. DNA for the CDR3: TGTGCCAGCAGATTACTAGCGGGAGTATACGAGCAGTACTTC.

The J gene is TRBJ1-3, the V gene TRBV20-1; no clear D gene. Trimming cost V 3 bases and J 0 bases, with 6 bases left between them. The CDR3 loop spans 13 amino acids. CDR1 and CDR2 from the germline V gene are DFQATT and SNEGSKA (reference sequence). Here the CDR3 reads CSASLPSGNTIYF. CDR3 sequence (DNA): TGCAGTGCTAGTCTACCCTCTGGAAACACCATATATTTT.

The CDR3 region is CASSPYDSNYGYTF. CDR3 nucleotides: TGTGCCAGCAGTCCGTACGACAGTAACTATGGCTACACCTTC. The chain links TRBV28 to TRBJ1-2, with D perhaps matching TRBD1 (5 bases). This CDR3 is built from 14 residues. Trimming left V 5 bases short and J 1 base short, with 11 bases between. The V gene's germline CDR1 is MDHEN and CDR2 SYDVKM.

The rearrangement uses TRBV28 and TRBJ2-5; 8 nucleotides match TRBD2. This CDR3 is built from 17 residues. Trimming took 8 bases from V and 2 from J; bases not matched to a gene: 16. From germline, CDR1 is MDHEN and CDR2 SYDVKM. CDR3 DNA sequence: TGTGCCAGCCGTGTAATATCGGGAGGGGCGTTACAAGAGACCCAGTACTTC. It specifies CASRVISGGALQETQYF.

This chain connects TRBV24-1 to TRBJ1-5; D unclear. The CDR3 has 14 residues. The germline V gene has CDR1 KGHDR and CDR2 SFDVKD. Trimming took 5 bases from V and 1 from J, leaving 8 bases between them. Here the CDR3 reads CATSAGRSNQPQHF. The CDR3 nucleotides read TGTGCCACCAGTGCGGGAAGGAGCAATCAGCCCCAGCATTTT.

V gene TRBV7-9 combines with J gene TRBJ2-7; maybe TRBD1 (6 bases). This CDR3 is 16 amino acids long. V lost 2 bases to trimming and J lost 7 bases, with 21 bases between them. CDR1 is SEHNR, CDR2 FQNEAQ, per germline (reference sequence). In DNA form, the CDR3 reads TGTGCCAGCAGCTTATGGGGGCAGGGAGAGTCAGGGGAGCAGTACTTC. It yields the protein CASSLWGQGESGEQYF.

The J gene is TRBJ1-2, the V gene TRBV29-1; 11 bases are a match to TRBD1. Losses at the gene ends were 3 bases for V and 4 bases for J; bases not matched to a gene: 4. The CDR3 has 14 residues. In germline, CDR1 is SQVTM, CDR2 ANQGSEA. The CDR3 nucleotides read TGCAGCGTTGACTCCGGGACAGGGGGCTATGGCTACACCTTC. Residues: CSVDSGTGGYGYTF.

V usage is TRBV10-3 and J usage is TRBJ2-3; 13 positions agree with TRBD2. The CDR3 spans 14 residues. The V gene end was trimmed by 10 bases and the J gene end by 5 bases; junction bases not matched to a gene: 6. In germline, CDR1 is ENHRY, CDR2 SYGVKD. The chain's CDR3 is CATRGLAGIDTQYF. DNA for the CDR3: TGTGCCACCAGGGGACTAGCGGGGATAGATACGCAGTATTTT.

The rearrangement uses TRBV3-1 (or the pseudogene TRBV3-2) and TRBJ2-2, with D hard to call. Germline V lookup: CDR1 LGHDT, CDR2 YNNKEL (reference sequence). The CDR3 loop spans 13 amino acids. Trimming stripped 4 bases from V and 4 bases from J, with 7 bases between. CDR3 bases: TGTGCCAGCAGCCTGAGTCTCACCGGGGAGCTGTTTTTT. Translation: CASSLSLTGELFF.

The J gene is TRBJ1-5, the V gene TRBV19; TRBD1 aligns across 8 bases. CDR3 length: 16 residues. Germline CDR1 reads LNHDA; CDR2 reads SQIVND (reference sequence). Trimming removed 6 bases from V and 7 bases from J; junction bases left unmatched: 14. As DNA, the CDR3 is TGTGCCAGTAGCACAGGAGGCAGGGGGCAGGGGCAGCCCCAGCATTTT. Translating it yields CASSTGGRGQGQPQHF.

The V gene is TRBV7-3, the J gene TRBJ1-2, with a possible D match to TRBD1 (6 bases). The germline V gene has CDR1 SGHTA and CDR2 FQGTGA. The CDR3 loop spans 14 amino acids. Trimming removed 7 bases at V and 4 bases at J, with 16 bases between. CDR3 region: CASTERAGVYGYTF. The DNA for the CDR3 is TGTGCCAGCACCGAAAGGGCAGGGGTCTATGGCTACACCTTC.

This chain joins TRBV3-1 (or the pseudogene TRBV3-2) and TRBJ2-7, with 8 nucleotides matching TRBD2. The germline CDR1 and CDR2 sequences are LGHDT and YNNKEL (reference sequence). Trimming took 5 bases from V and 0 from J; bases not matched to a gene: 6. This CDR3 region has 15 residues. The CDR3 DNA sequence: TGTGCCAGCAGCAGGTATAGCGGGAACTCCTACGAGCAGTACTTC. Its translation: CASSRYSGNSYEQYF.

The rearrangement uses TRBV24-1 and TRBJ2-7; the match to TRBD2 covers 11 bases. With V trimmed by 3 bases and J by 4 bases, 4 bases remained unmatched. There are 15 residues in the CDR3. Germline V gives CDR1 KGHDR, CDR2 SFDVKD. This CDR3 is CATSDRLAGKYEQYF. The CDR3 DNA is TGTGCCACCAGTGATCGACTAGCGGGAAAATACGAGCAGTACTTC.

The gene calls are TRBV21-1 and TRBJ2-7; the D call in the table, TRBD1, was not verified against the DNA. TRBV21-1 is an annotated pseudogene. This CDR3 is built from 15 residues. This CDR3 is CASSKGDRGGYEQYF. The CDR3 coding sequence is TGTGCCAGCAGCAAAGGGGACAGGGGCGGCTACGAGCAGTACTTC.

The V call is TRBV19, the J call TRBJ1-2; possibly TRBD1 for D (5 bases). The germline V and J ends were trimmed by 3 bases and 2 bases, with 7 bases remaining between them. Germline CDR1 and CDR2: LNHDA and SQIVND (reference sequence). The CDR3 consists of 13 residues. CDR3 loop: CASSIRGNYGYTF. The CDR3 region has the DNA TGTGCCAGTAGTATTCGGGGGAACTATGGCTACACCTTC.

The genes are TRBV12-5 and TRBJ2-3; tentative D call: TRBD2 (5 bases). V was clipped by 4 bases and J by 1 base, with 9 bases between them. CDR1 is LGHNT and CDR2 is FRNRAP in the germline V gene. The CDR3 contains 14 residues. The CDR3 sequence is CASGSGSGTDTQYF. The DNA for the CDR3 is TGTGCTAGTGGTTCTGGGAGCGGCACAGATACGCAGTATTTT.

CDR3 in DNA: TGTGCCAGCAGTTACTCCAACAGGGGGATATACAATGAGCAGTTCTTC. Protein sequence: CASSYSNRGIYNEQFF. The rearrangement joins TRBV6-5 to TRBJ2-1; 8 bases agree with TRBD1. Germline CDR1 and CDR2: MNHEY and SVGAGI. V lost 0 bases, J lost 4 bases, and 5 bases stayed unmatched. The CDR3 has 16 residues.